This T cell receptor beta chain was recovered during a study of T cell clones after liver transplantation (dated by TCRdb to the late 2010s). About the study as a whole: The samples were obtained from ITN030ST, a randomized trial that attempted immunosuppression withdrawal within 2 years after liver transplantation. Blood samples were collected pre-transplant, pre-randomization before withdrawal, and post-randomization after either full withdrawal or failed withdrawal. A cohort of 8 liver transplant recipients was studied, of whom 3 were classified as tolerant and 5 as non-tolerant. Donor-reactive T cell clones were identified by TCRbeta sequencing following a pre-transplant mixed lymphocyte reaction and were subsequently tracked in post-transplant blood. Tolerance was defined as complete immunosuppression withdrawal for at least one year with no rise in liver enzymes beyond twice the upper limit of normal. Until randomization at 12-24 months post-transplant, subjects were given standard immunosuppression, with no induction therapy. As an antigen-independent comparator for donor-reactive sequences, third party-reactive TCRbeta sequences were also identified from pre-transplant MLRs. Of the eight recipients, a few were HCV-positive, while the remaining recipients had been transplanted for non-autoimmune, non-viral indications.

High-throughput TCRbeta CDR3 sequencing of frozen genomic DNA was performed by immunoSEQ, including PCR amplification, mapping, bias correction and internal controls. Under the source paper's analysis protocol: Productive rearrangements were retained, and unique TCRbeta sequences were defined by the CDR3 nucleotide sequence together with the V and J gene. Donor-reactive sequences required at least 5-fold expansion in CFSE-low cells versus unstimulated pre-transplant cells and at least 0.01% frequency. Per-subject minimum frequency thresholds, based on the lowest-template unstimulated sample, ensured at least 90% detection power. Jensen-Shannon divergence between the top 1000 TCRbeta sequences post- versus pre-transplant served as the measure of repertoire turnover. Changes in detection of donor-reactive sequences were assessed with two-sided Fisher's exact tests. Here the immuneACCESS table is served through TCRdb, limited to in-frame sequences with V and J called. Missing clones are a known gap in these copies; in checked studies unresolved V genes cover under half, and the rest lacks a known reason. The V and J calls and the clone size are those of that table, but D and trimming were determined from the DNA. Within this sample are some 33,000 clones, with around 94% of them counted one time only. Roughly a quarter of the sample lies in the top ten.

Thawed unstimulated PBMCs were stained for CD3, CD4 and CD8 and FACS-sorted into CD3+CD4+ and CD3+CD8+ populations. All 8 studied subjects were randomized to withdrawal of immunosuppression. The Qiagen DNeasy Blood and Tissue Kit was used for genomic DNA isolation. Results the study describes overall, beyond this receptor: The decline in donor-reactive sequences exceeded the decline in third party-reactive sequences, suggesting partial antigen-specific deletion that was unrelated to withdrawal success. After accounting for repertoire turnover, donor-reactive detection was significantly reduced in 7 of 8 subjects for CD4 and 8 of 8 for CD8. Conclusions were preliminary, limited by small, heterogeneous patient numbers and non-standardized post-transplant time points. In most of the 8 subjects, circulating donor-reactive CD4 TCRbeta sequences decreased significantly after transplant, regardless of tolerance or HCV status. Low numbers of available donor cells limited the measurable donor-reactive repertoire in a couple of subjects. Since no allograft tissue specimens were available, donor-reactive T cells may have migrated into the graft instead of being deleted.

Concerning this clone itself: Its recognized antigen is unknown. No much larger clonotype is one base removed from it; base qualities were not supplied.

From cysteine to phenylalanine, the CDR3 is 15 amino acids long. Of the read, only the CDR3 DNA is kept; its 45 bases are in frame from base 1. The V end loses 5 bases and the J end loses 2 bases, and a stretch of 13 bases separates them. Taken from the germline V gene, the CDR1 and CDR2 loops are SGHVS and FNYEAQ. The V and J segments used are TRBV7-6 and TRBJ1-5; the D gene is unclear. The TCR sequence derives from a human patient who received a liver transplant. Following a transplant, some T lymphocytes may have been derived from the graft donor. The sequenced sample was CD8+ T cells from blood, obtained 12 months after liver transplant. This receptor carries the CDR3 CASSAGDQGNQPQHF. DNA sequence: TGTGCCAGCAGCGCCGGGGATCAAGGCAATCAGCCCCAGCATTTT.